Sequencing of this T cell receptor beta chain was carried out in a study of blood T cells in healthy people across ages. The germline V and J ends were trimmed by 2 bases and 2 bases, with 9 bases remaining between them. This CDR3 comprises 13 residues. Per the germline V gene, CDR1 is SQVTM and CDR2 is ANQGSEA. Peripheral blood, about 10 milliliters per donor, was collected. A J-beta primer mix and a sample-barcoded 5' primer were used in a second PCR of about 7 to 12 cycles. A 12-random-nucleotide template-switch adaptor tagged each cDNA molecule. TCRdb used MiXCR to reprocess the 5' RACE reads, holding one entry per CDR3 protein. The table includes over 1,200,000 distinct CDR3 sequences, approximately 63% detected once. This clonotype was detected only a few times.

V usage is TRBV29-1 and J usage is TRBJ1-1, with D uncertain. The sequence was obtained from a man aged 18 to 30 in good health. Sequences were obtained from blood. In DNA, the CDR3 is TGCAGCGTTGAACCCCACTTAAACACTGAAGCTTTCTTT. Its translation is CSVEPHLNTEAFF.